The 7 T cell receptor beta chains below were found in one sample sequenced in a study of regulatory T cells in long-lasting Graves disease (dated by TCRdb to about 2021). What the time point label conveys for this sample: newly diagnosed GD, antithyroid drugs for less than 3 months. RNA was extracted from PBMCs in TRIzol for both TCR sequencing and RNA sequencing. The library relied on multiplex PCR. Instrument used: Illumina HiSeq 4000. CDR3 regions were amplified by Arm-PCR with iRepertoire HTBI primers to construct TCR beta libraries. TCRdb took the public reads, trimmed them with fastp at Q25, ran MiXCR for clone calling and kept in-frame beta chains. When rows share a CDR3 protein, they turn into one entry using the most common DNA and genes. For this sample there are some 560,000 distinct CDR3 sequences; 15% to 20% appear just once. Of the sample, roughly 25% falls within the top ten clones.

This same sample was also part of a study on T cells in Graves' hyperthyroidism and ophthalmopathy.

This sample comprised peripheral blood mononuclear cells (PBMCs), obtained at new diagnosis, from a patient treated with antithyroid drugs. Receptor source: a woman aged 40 to 65 with Graves disease. Donor details come from another sample of the same person, matched by shared clones.

This clonotype showed up just a few times. The V call is TRBV15, the J call TRBJ2-5; 11 bases are a match to TRBD2. CDR3 length: 16 amino acids. V trimming: 5 bases; J trimming: 1 base; junction bases outside the gene matches: 6. Germline V gives CDR1 LNHNV, CDR2 YYDKDF (reference sequence). The DNA of the CDR3 is TGTGCCACCAGCCTACCTAGCGGGGGGACCCAAGAGACCCAGTACTTC. This sequence encodes CATSLPSGGTQETQYF.

The gene calls are TRBV15 and TRBJ1-1; D is undetermined. This CDR3 has 13 amino acids. With 0 bases removed from V and 1 base from J, the gap between germline ends came to 3 bases. The germline gives CDR1 LNHNV, CDR2 YYDKDF (reference sequence). The CDR3, as DNA: TGTGCCACCAGCAGAGAGACGAACACTGAAGCTTTCTTT. Its translation is CATSRETNTEAFF.

This clonotype showed up many times. CDR3 bases: TGTGCCAGCAGCCCCGGGACAGGGGGTAGCAATCAGCCCCAGCATTTT. Protein product: CASSPGTGGSNQPQHF. The chain couples TRBV9 to TRBJ1-5; TRBD1 matches at 11 bases. Germline values: CDR1 SGDLS, CDR2 YYNGEE. This CDR3 contains 16 residues. With V trimmed by 4 bases and J by 0 bases, 3 bases remained unmatched.

This clonotype was seen repeatedly, ten times or more. The chain links TRBV20-1 to TRBJ2-1; 13 bases are shared with TRBD2. Germline V gene sequence: CDR1 DFQATT, CDR2 SNEGSKA (reference sequence). V shed 3 bases and J 2 bases; nucleotides not matched to a gene: 1. The CDR3 has 15 amino acids. CDR3 region: CSARGLAGTYNEQFF. The CDR3 DNA follows: TGCAGTGCTAGGGGACTAGCGGGGACCTACAATGAGCAGTTCTTC.

The chain has TRBV29-1 and TRBJ2-7; 9 bases line up with TRBD1. J was trimmed by 5 bases and V by 5 bases; bases with no gene match: 7. This CDR3 comprises 13 residues. Germline CDR1 is SQVTM and CDR2 is ANQGSEA. The CDR3 protein is CSVRDREENEQYF. The CDR3 nucleotides read TGCAGCGTTAGGGACAGGGAGGAAAACGAGCAGTACTTC.

This clonotype was observed many times. The chain employs TRBV28 and TRBJ1-5, with TRBD1 identical over 7 bases. J was trimmed by 1 base and V by 2 bases; bases with no gene match: 5. Germline V gene sequence: CDR1 MDHEN, CDR2 SYDVKM. CDR3 length equals 16 residues. The CDR3 protein is CASSLRGQGSNQPQHF. The CDR3 bases are TGTGCCAGCAGTTTAAGGGGGCAGGGGAGCAATCAGCCCCAGCATTTT.

The chain recombines TRBV12-5 with TRBJ2-7; 7 bases fit TRBD1. The CDR3 loop spans 16 amino acids. From germline, CDR1 is LGHNT and CDR2 FRNRAP. V lost 6 bases and J lost 6; bases outside the gene matches: 17. For the CDR3, the DNA is TGTGCTAGTGGGCTACAAAGGGGGCTACTTTCGGGCGAGCAGTACTTC. This translates into CASGLQRGLLSGEQYF.